A selection of T cell receptor beta chains follows, all from one sample in a study of blood T cell repertoires in COVID-19. The assay was immunoSEQ multiplex PCR, and TCRdb's table has in-frame clones only and misses some. The data show fewer than 150,000 clones, over 75% seen once. The sequenced material came from peripheral blood. Receptor source: a man aged 50 to 59 with acute or convalescent COVID-19. The CDR3 runs from the conserved cysteine through the conserved F or W. A D gene is named only where the DNA matches it firmly. Size values are once, few and many counts, or a class for expanded clones, and some rows have none.

NA,TRBV7-9,TRBD2,TRBJ2-7,CASSPSGRAYEQYF,TGTGCCAGCAGCCCTAGCGGGAGGGCCTACGAGCAGTACTTC
few,TRBV7-9,NA,TRBJ1-2,CASSLPDSSGYTF,TGTGCCAGCAGCTTACCCGACAGCAGCGGCTACACCTTC
NA,TRBV7-3,TRBD2,TRBJ2-1,CASSLKGTSGPVALGEQFF,TGTGCCAGCAGCTTAAAGGGGACTAGCGGACCAGTGGCGTTAGGAGAGCAGTTCTTC
NA,TRBV7-2,TRBD2,TRBJ2-5,CASSLESEEASGSVRTQYF,TGTGCCAGCAGCTTAGAGAGTGAGGAGGCTAGCGGGAGCGTTAGGACCCAGTACTTC
NA,TRBV2,NA,TRBJ2-7,CASSEALNREYEQYF,TGTGCCAGCAGTGAAGCGTTAAATCGGGAATACGAGCAGTACTTC
NA,TRBV5-6,NA,TRBJ2-1,CASSLSFSYNEQFF,TGTGCCAGCAGCTTGTCTTTCTCCTACAATGAGCAGTTCTTC
NA,TRBV6-5,TRBD1,TRBJ1-3,CASRDRGGGNTIYF,TGTGCCAGCAGAGACAGGGGCGGTGGAAACACCATATATTTT
NA,TRBV19,TRBD1,TRBJ2-2,CASSTLQGADTGELFF,TGTGCCAGTAGTACCCTTCAGGGGGCGGACACCGGGGAGCTGTTTTTT
NA,TRBV19,TRBD2,TRBJ2-7,CASSIISGTLYEQYF,TGTGCCAGTAGTATAATTAGCGGGACCCTCTACGAGCAGTACTTC
NA,TRBV30,TRBD2,TRBJ2-3,CAWSFGTTRTDTQYF,TGTGCCTGGAGTTTCGGGACTACCCGCACAGATACGCAGTATTTT
NA,TRBV5-6,TRBD1,TRBJ2-4,CASSLAATGFIQYF,TGTGCCAGCAGCTTGGCAGCGACAGGGTTCATTCAGTACTTC
NA,TRBV5-6,TRBD1,TRBJ2-1,CASSGLDRGFPTNEQFF,TGTGCCAGCAGCGGGCTCGACAGGGGGTTCCCCACCAATGAGCAGTTCTTC
NA,TRBV5-1,NA,TRBJ2-7,CASSLAAIGFSYEQYF,TGCGCCAGCAGCTTGGCCGCTATCGGTTTCTCCTACGAGCAGTACTTC